This TCR beta chain was recorded in a study of CD8 T cells in ankylosing spondylitis. Broader study findings: Disease-linked clones reportedly concentrated significantly in matched ankylosing spondylitis synovial fluid.

A single record per CDR3 protein comes from TCRdb applying MiXCR to the 5' RACE reads. The sample yields more than 250,000 distinct CDR3 sequences, approximately 10% seen once. This CDR3 has 14 residues. Per the germline V gene, CDR1 is MDHEN and CDR2 is SYDVKM. With 10 bases clipped from V and 2 bases from J, the junction kept 8 bases outside the gene matches. Many counts were recorded for this clonotype. The antigen is not known. The gene calls are TRBV28 and TRBJ2-7; 10 nucleotides align to TRBD2. The material sequenced was blood, either unsorted or a sorted T cell fraction (not recorded which). This receptor was taken from a female donor with ankylosing spondylitis or in good health (not recorded which). DNA of the CDR3: TGTGCCACCGCGGGACTAGCGATAACCTACGAGCAGTACTTC. The encoded protein is CATAGLAITYEQYF.